The 5 T cell receptor beta chains reported below all come from one sample, sequenced in a study of radiation and T cells in renal cell carcinoma. Time point specified: blood 4 weeks post-SBRT, at nephrectomy. The treatment was: 15 Gy SBRT to primary tumor, nephrectomy 4 weeks later. The method was immunoSEQ multiplex PCR; TCRdb's version includes in-frame clones alone and lacks a portion of them. The sample includes roughly 86,000 clones, about 82% seen only once; the top ten take under 10%. Here the sequenced sample was blood, taken from a patient whose treatment included radiotherapy and nephrectomy. All receptors derive from a man in his fifties with renal cell carcinoma.

V is TRBV30 and J is TRBJ2-7; D not certain. Germline V gene sequence: CDR1 GTSNPN, CDR2 SVGIG (reference sequence). This CDR3 spans 11 amino acids. Between the trimmed V and J ends, which lost 0 bases and 6 bases, there was a span of 6 bases. The CDR3 DNA is TGTGCCTGGAGTGTATCCCTCGAGCAGTACTTC. It translates to CAWSVSLEQYF.

This chain links TRBV6-6 with TRBJ1-2; D ambiguous. This CDR3 has 10 amino acids. Trimming stripped 4 bases from V and 6 bases from J, with 3 bases between. Germline CDR1 is MNHNY and CDR2 is SVGAGI (reference sequence). Written as DNA, the CDR3 is TGTGCCAGCAGTTCGAATGGCTACACCTTC. This codes for CASSSNGYTF.

The CDR3 DNA reads as TGTGCCAGCAGTTCCTCGGGGGGAACAGAGACCCAGTACTTC. Amino acids: CASSSSGGTETQYF. This chain uses TRBV28 with TRBJ2-5, with 7 bases fitting TRBD2. Losses at the gene ends were 4 bases for V and 4 bases for J; bases not matched to a gene: 6. The V gene's germline CDR1 is MDHEN and CDR2 SYDVKM. The CDR3 is 14 amino acids.

V usage is TRBV7-2 and J usage is TRBJ2-3, with 7 nucleotides matching TRBD2. The CDR3 is made up of 14 amino acids. Germline CDR1 SGHTA, CDR2 FQGNSA. J was trimmed by 1 base and V by 7 bases; bases with no gene match: 5. CDR3 nucleotide sequence: TGTGCCAGCACCAAGAGCGGGGGCACAGATACGCAGTATTTT. Amino acid sequence: CASTKSGGTDTQYF.

This clone was observed a few times. The chain couples TRBV6-1 to TRBJ2-2; D gene uncertain. V dropped 5 bases and J dropped 5 bases, with 15 bases sitting between them. This CDR3 has 15 amino acids. Germline V CDR1 and CDR2: MNHNS, SASEGT. CDR3 sequence reads: CASSPSLSQTGELFF. CDR3 coding DNA: TGTGCCAGCAGTCCCTCCCTCAGTCAGACCGGGGAGCTGTTTTTT.